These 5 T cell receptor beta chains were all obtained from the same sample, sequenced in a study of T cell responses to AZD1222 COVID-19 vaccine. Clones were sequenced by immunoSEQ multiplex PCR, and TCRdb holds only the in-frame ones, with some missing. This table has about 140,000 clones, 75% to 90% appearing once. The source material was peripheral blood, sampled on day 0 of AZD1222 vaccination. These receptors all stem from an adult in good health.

The CDR3 protein is CASSYGSGEAFF. The CDR3 nucleotides read TGTGCCAGCAGTTACGGGTCGGGCGAAGCTTTCTTT. The chain has TRBV6-5 and TRBJ1-1; D unclear. Germline V gene sequence: CDR1 MNHEY, CDR2 SVGAGI. Deletions cut 2 bases from V and 8 bases from J, with 9 bases between. The CDR3 consists of 12 residues.

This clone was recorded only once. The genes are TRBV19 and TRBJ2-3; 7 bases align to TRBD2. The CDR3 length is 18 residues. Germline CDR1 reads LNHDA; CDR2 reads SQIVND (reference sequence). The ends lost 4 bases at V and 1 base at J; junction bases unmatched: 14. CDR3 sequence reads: CASSTPGGGVRRTDTQYF. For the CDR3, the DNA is TGTGCCAGTAGTACCCCCGGGGGAGGGGTCCGTCGCACAGATACGCAGTATTTT.

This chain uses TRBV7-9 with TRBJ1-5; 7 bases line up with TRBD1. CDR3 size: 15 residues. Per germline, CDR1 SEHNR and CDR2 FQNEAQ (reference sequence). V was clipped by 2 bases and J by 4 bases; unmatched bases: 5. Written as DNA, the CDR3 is TGTGCCAGCAGCTTATACGGACAGGAAAATCAGCCCCAGCATTTT. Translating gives CASSLYGQENQPQHF.

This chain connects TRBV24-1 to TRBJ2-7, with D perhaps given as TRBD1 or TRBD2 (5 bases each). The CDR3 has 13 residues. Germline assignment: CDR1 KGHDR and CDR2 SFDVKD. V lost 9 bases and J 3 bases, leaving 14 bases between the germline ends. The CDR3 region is CATPRGGIYEQYF. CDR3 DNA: TGTGCCACCCCCCGTGGGGGAATCTACGAGCAGTACTTC.

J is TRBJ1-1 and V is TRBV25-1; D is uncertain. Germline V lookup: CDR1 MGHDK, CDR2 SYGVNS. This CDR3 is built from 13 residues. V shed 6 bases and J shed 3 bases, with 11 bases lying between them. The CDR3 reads CASRDGMYTEAFF. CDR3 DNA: TGTGCCAGCAGGGACGGAATGTACACTGAAGCTTTCTTT.